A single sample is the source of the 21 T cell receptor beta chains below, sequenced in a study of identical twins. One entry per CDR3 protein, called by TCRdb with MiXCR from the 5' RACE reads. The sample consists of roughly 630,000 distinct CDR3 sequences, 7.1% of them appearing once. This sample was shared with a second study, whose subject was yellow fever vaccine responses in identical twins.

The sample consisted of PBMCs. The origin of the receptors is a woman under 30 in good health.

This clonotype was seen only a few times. This CDR3 reads CASSEQGREFF. The CDR3 region has the DNA TGTGCCAGCAGTGAACAGGGGAGGGAGTTCTTC. The rearrangement uses TRBV2 and TRBJ2-1; weak D call: TRBD2 (7 bases). The V and J ends lost 2 bases and 14 bases respectively, with 10 bases between them. The CDR3 covers 11 residues. Germline-derived CDR1 and CDR2 are SNHLY and FYNNEI.

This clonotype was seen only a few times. CDR3 protein: CSASPPGLTGANVLTF. CDR3 sequence (DNA): TGCAGTGCTAGTCCACCAGGGTTAACGGGGGCCAACGTCCTGACTTTC. The V call is TRBV20-1, the J call TRBJ2-6, with a possible D match to TRBD1 (5 bases). Germline-derived CDR1 and CDR2 are DFQATT and SNEGSKA (reference sequence). The CDR3 has 16 amino acids. The V end lost 3 bases, the J end lost 4 bases, and 16 bases lay between the germline ends.

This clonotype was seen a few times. The DNA of the CDR3 is TGCAGTGCTAGAGGGTGGACAGCCTACAATGAGCAGTTCTTC. Residues: CSARGWTAYNEQFF. The V and J genes are TRBV20-1 and TRBJ2-1; weak D call: TRBD1 (6 bases). Germline CDR1 reads DFQATT; CDR2 reads SNEGSKA (reference sequence). The CDR3 sequence is 14 residues long. The V gene lost 1 base and the J gene lost 2 bases, with 9 bases spanning the gap.

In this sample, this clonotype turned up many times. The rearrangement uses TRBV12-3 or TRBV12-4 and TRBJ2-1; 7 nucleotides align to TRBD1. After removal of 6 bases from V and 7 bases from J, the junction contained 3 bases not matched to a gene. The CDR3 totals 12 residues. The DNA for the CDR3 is TGTGCCAGCAGCCTGGACAGGAATGAGCAGTTCTTC. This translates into CASSLDRNEQFF.

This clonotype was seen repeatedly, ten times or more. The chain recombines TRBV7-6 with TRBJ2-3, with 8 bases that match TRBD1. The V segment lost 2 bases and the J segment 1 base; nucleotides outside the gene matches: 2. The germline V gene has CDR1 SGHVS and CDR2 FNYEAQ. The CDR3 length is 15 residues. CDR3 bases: TGTGCCAGCAGCTTACAGGGGGCCCGCACAGATACGCAGTATTTT. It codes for CASSLQGARTDTQYF. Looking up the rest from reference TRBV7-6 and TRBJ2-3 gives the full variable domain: GAGVSQSPRYKVTKRGQDVALRCDPISGHVSLYWYRQALGQGPEFLTYFNYEAQQDKSGLPNDRFSAERPEGSISTLTIQRTEQRDSAMYRCASSLQGARTDTQYFGPGTRLTVL.

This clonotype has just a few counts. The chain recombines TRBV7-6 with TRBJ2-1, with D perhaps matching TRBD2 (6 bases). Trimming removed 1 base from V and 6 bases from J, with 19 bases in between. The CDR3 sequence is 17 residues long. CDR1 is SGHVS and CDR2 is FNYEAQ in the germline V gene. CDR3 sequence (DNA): TGTGCCAGCAGCTTAGTCGGTCCGCCAGGAGGGAGCAATGAGCAGTTCTTC. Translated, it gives CASSLVGPPGGSNEQFF.

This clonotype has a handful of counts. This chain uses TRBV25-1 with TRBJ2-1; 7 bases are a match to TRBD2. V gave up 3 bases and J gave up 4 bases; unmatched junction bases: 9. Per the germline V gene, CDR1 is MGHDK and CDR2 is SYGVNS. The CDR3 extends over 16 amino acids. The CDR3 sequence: CASSEGGTHRYNEQFF. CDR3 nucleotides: TGTGCCAGCAGTGAGGGGGGGACTCACCGATACAATGAGCAGTTCTTC.

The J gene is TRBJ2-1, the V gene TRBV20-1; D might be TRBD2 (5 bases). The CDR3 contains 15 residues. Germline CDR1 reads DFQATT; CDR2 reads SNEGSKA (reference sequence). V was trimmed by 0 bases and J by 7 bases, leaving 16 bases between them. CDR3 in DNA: TGCAGTGCTAGAGATCTCACTACCACGGGGAATGAGCAGTTCTTC. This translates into CSARDLTTTGNEQFF.

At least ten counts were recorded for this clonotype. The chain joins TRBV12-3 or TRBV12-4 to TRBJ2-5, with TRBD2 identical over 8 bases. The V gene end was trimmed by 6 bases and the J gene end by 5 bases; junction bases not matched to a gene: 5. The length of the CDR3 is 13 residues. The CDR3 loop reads CASRVAGKETQYF. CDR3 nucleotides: TGTGCCAGCAGGGTAGCGGGAAAGGAGACCCAGTACTTC.

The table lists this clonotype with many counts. Written as DNA, the CDR3 is TGTGCCAGCAGCCGGATAGGGACAGGGGAGAAACTGTTTTTT. Its translation is CASSRIGTGEKLFF. J is TRBJ1-4 and V is TRBV7-8, with 10 bases aligning to TRBD1. With V trimmed by 5 bases and J by 11 bases, 8 bases remained unmatched. CDR1 and CDR2 (germline): SGHVS, FQNEAQ. The CDR3 is 14 amino acids.

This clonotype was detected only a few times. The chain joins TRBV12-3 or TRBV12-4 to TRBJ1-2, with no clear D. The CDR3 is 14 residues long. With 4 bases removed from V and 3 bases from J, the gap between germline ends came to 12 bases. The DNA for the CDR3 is TGTGCCAGCAGTTCGGGAGGACGGTACTATGGCTACACCTTC. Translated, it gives CASSSGGRYYGYTF.

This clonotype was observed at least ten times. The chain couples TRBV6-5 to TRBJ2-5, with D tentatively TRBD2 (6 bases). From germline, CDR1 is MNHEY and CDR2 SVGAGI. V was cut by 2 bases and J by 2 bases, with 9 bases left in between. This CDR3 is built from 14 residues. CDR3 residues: CASSYRRDQETQYF. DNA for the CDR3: TGTGCCAGCAGTTACAGGAGGGATCAAGAGACCCAGTACTTC.

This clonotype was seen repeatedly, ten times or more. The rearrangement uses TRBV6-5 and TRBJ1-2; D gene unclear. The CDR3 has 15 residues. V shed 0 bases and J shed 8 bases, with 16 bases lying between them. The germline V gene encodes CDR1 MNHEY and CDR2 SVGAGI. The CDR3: CASSYSALQGNGYTF. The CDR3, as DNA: TGTGCCAGCAGTTACTCCGCTCTCCAAGGGAACGGCTACACCTTC.

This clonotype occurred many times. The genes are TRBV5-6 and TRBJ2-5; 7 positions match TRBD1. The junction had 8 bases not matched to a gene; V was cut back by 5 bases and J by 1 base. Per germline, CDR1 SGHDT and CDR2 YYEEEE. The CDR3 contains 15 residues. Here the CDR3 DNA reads TGTGCCAGCAGTCCGTTCGACAGGGCCCAAGAGACCCAGTACTTC. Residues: CASSPFDRAQETQYF.

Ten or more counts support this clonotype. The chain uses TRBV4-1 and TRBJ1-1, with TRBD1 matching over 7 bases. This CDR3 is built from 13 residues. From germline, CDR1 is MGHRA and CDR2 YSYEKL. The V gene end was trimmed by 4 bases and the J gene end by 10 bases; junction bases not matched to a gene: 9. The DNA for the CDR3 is TGCGCCAGCAGCCTTCAGGGGGACCGTGTAGCTTTCTTT. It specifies CASSLQGDRVAFF.

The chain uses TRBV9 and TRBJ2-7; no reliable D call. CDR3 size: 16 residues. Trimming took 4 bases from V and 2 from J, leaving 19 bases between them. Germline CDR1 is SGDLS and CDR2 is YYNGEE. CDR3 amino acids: CASSPRVGIGTYEQYF. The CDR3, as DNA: TGTGCCAGCAGCCCCCGAGTGGGTATCGGCACCTACGAGCAGTACTTC.

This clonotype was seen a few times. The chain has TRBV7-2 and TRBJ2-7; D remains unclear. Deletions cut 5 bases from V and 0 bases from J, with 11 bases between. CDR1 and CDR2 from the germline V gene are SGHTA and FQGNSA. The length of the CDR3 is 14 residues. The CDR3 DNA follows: TGTGCCAGCAGCCCATCAAGCTACTCCTACGAGCAGTACTTC. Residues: CASSPSSYSYEQYF.

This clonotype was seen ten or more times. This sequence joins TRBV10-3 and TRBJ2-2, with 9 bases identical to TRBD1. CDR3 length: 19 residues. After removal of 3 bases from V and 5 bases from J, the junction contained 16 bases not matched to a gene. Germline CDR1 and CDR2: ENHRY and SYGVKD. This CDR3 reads CAISEPGQGGTEWTGELFF. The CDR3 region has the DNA TGTGCCATCAGTGAACCGGGACAGGGAGGGACCGAATGGACCGGGGAGCTGTTTTTT.

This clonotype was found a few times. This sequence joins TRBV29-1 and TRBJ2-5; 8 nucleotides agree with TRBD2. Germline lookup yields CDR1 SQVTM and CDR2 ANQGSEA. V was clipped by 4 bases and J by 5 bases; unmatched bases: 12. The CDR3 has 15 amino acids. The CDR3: CSVAETSVWKETQYF. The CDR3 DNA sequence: TGCAGCGTTGCCGAGACTAGCGTTTGGAAGGAGACCCAGTACTTC.

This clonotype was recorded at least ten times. The CDR3 region is CAISERTPNTGELFF. DNA for the CDR3: TGTGCCATCAGTGAGCGGACACCGAACACCGGGGAGCTGTTTTTT. The chain is built from TRBV10-3 and TRBJ2-2, with D tentatively TRBD1 (5 bases). The V gene's germline CDR1 is ENHRY and CDR2 SYGVKD. The germline V and J ends were trimmed by 2 bases and 0 bases, with 7 bases remaining between them. CDR3 length: 15 residues.

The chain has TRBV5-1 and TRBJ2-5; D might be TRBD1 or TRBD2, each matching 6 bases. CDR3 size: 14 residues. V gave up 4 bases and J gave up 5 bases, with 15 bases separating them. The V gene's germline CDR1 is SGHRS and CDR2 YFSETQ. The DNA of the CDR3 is TGCGCCAGCAGCATGGAAGGGGGGCACGAGACCCAGTACTTC. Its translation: CASSMEGGHETQYF.